This TCR beta chain derives from a study of a mutant IDH1 vaccine in newly diagnosed glioma. The overall study: Investigators started vaccination 4-6 weeks after radiotherapy alone, or with temozolomide cycles. The therapy given earlier, which was standard therapy, consisted of radiotherapy, temozolomide, or both, and most of the patients received both. Study conclusions and caveats: The authors found pseudoprogression apparently unrelated to changes in top peripheral T cell clonotypes.

Germline CDR1 and CDR2: MNHEY and SMNVEV (reference sequence). V lost 6 bases to trimming and J lost 5 bases; unmatched junction nucleotides: 11. The CDR3 is 16 residues long. Worth noting for this clone: Its antigen is as yet unknown.

The time point was: week 5, during vaccination. Topical imiquimod was applied with each vaccine dose, which held 300 ug of mutant IDH1 20-mer peptide. The donor cohort comprised cases of new WHO grade 3 or 4 IDH1-mutant, ATRX-lost astrocytoma. Libraries were prepared by immunoSEQ multiplex PCR; TCRdb keeps only in-frame clonotypes and omits some of them. The sample includes tens of thousands of clones, 81% of them seen just once. This sequence originates from a man aged 25 to 40 with glioma. The sequenced sample was PBMCs, obtained from a glioma patient whose treatment included an IDH1 peptide vaccine. The chain links TRBV27 to TRBJ1-1, with 11 bases fitting TRBD1. CDR3 in amino acids: CASSKGQGARWTEAFF. The CDR3 bases are TGTGCCAGCAGCAAAGGACAGGGGGCGCGGTGGACTGAAGCTTTCTTT.